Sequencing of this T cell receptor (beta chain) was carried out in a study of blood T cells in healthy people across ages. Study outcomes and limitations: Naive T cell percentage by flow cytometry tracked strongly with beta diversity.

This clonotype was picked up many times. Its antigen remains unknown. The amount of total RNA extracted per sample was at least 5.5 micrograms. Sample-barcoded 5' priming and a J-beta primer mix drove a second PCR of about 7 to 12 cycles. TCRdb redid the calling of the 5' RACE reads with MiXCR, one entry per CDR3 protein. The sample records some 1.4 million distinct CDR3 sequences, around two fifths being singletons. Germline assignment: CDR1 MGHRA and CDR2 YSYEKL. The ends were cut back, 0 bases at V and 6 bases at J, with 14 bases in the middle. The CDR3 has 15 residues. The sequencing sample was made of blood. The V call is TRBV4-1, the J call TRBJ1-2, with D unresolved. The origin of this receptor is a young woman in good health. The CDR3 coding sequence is TGCGCCAGCAGCCAAGATGACACCTCAGCCCATGGCTACACCTTC. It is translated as CASSQDDTSAHGYTF.